Below are 3 T cell receptor beta chains sequenced from a single sample in a study of CD8 T cells in Susac syndrome. Random hexamers primed reverse transcription of 0.5 to 1 ug RNA. TCRdb re-derived calls from the immunoSEQ multiplex PCR reads in MiXCR, one entry per CDR3 protein. This sample yields around 170,000 distinct CDR3 sequences, of which just under 95% are seen a single time; about 0.17% belongs to the top ten. Sequenced material: CD8+ T cells from PBMCs. Receptors were obtained from a human donor with Susac syndrome.

The rearrangement uses TRBV20-1 and TRBJ2-7; 9 positions match TRBD2. V trimming: 3 bases; J trimming: 3 bases; junction bases outside the gene matches: 3. Germline assignment: CDR1 DFQATT and CDR2 SNEGSKA (reference sequence). The CDR3 consists of 13 residues. The CDR3 DNA reads TGCAGTGCTAGGGTACTAGCGGGCTACGAGCAGTACTTC. Its protein is CSARVLAGYEQYF.

This clonotype was observed a handful of times. V usage is TRBV7-8 and J usage is TRBJ2-1, with 8 nucleotides matching TRBD2. CDR3 length: 16 residues. With 5 bases clipped from V and 4 bases from J, the junction kept 10 bases outside the gene matches. The V gene's germline CDR1 is SGHVS and CDR2 FQNEAQ. CDR3 bases: TGTGCCAGCAGCCTCGGATTGGCGGGAGGATACAATGAGCAGTTCTTC. Protein product: CASSLGLAGGYNEQFF.

The V and J genes are TRBV29-1 and TRBJ2-3; 13 nucleotides agree with TRBD2. CDR1 is SQVTM and CDR2 is ANQGSEA in the germline V gene. The CDR3 has 15 residues. The V and J ends lost 4 bases and 4 bases, in that order; junction bases with no gene match: 5. The CDR3 protein is CSVGTSGSLADTQYF. CDR3 coding DNA: TGCAGCGTTGGGACTAGCGGGAGTTTGGCAGATACGCAGTATTTT.